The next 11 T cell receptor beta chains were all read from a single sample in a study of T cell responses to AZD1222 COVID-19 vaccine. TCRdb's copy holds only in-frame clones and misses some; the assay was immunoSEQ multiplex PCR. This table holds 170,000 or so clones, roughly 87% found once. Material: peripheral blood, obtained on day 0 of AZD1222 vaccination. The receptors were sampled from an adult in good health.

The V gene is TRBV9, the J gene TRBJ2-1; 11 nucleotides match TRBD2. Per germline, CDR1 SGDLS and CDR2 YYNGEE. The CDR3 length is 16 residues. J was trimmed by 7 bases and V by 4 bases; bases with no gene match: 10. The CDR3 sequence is CASSPFSGRARNEQFF. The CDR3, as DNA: TGTGCCAGCAGCCCTTTTAGCGGGAGGGCCCGAAATGAGCAGTTCTTC.

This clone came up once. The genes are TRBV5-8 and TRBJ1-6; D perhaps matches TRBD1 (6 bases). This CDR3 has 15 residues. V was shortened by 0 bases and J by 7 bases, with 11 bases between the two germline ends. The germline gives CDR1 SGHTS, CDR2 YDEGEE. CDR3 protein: CASSLGGAPNSPLHF. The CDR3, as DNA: TGTGCCAGCAGCTTGGGGGGGGCCCCAAATTCACCCCTCCACTTT.

The CDR3 is CASSSEGTGRYEQYF. The CDR3 DNA follows: TGCGCCAGCAGCTCCGAAGGGACAGGGCGGTACGAGCAGTACTTC. V usage is TRBV5-1 and J usage is TRBJ2-7; 9 bases fit TRBD1. V trimming: 3 bases; J trimming: 4 bases; junction bases outside the gene matches: 8. The CDR3 has 15 amino acids. CDR1 and CDR2 (germline): SGHRS, YFSETQ.

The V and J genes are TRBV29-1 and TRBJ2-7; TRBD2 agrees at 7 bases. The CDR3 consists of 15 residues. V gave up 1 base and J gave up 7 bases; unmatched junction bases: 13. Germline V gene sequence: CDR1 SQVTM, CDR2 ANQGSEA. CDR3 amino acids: CSVEGGGPLTAEQYF. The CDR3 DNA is TGCAGCGTTGAAGGGGGGGGACCCCTTACAGCAGAGCAGTACTTC.

The DNA of the CDR3 is TGTGCCAGCTCACCACCGCGAGAATATGGGAGGATGAATGAAAAACTGTTTTTT. This gives the protein CASSPPREYGRMNEKLFF. The V call is TRBV18, the J call TRBJ1-4; no clear D. Germline V gene sequence: CDR1 KGHSH, CDR2 LQKENI. V lost 0 bases to trimming and J lost 5 bases, with 19 bases between them. The CDR3 is made up of 18 amino acids. The whole variable domain, remainder taken from reference TRBV18 and TRBJ1-4, is NAGVMQNPRHLVRRRGQEARLRCSPMKGHSHVYWYRQLPEEGLKFMVYLQKENIIDESGMPKERFSAEFPKEGPSILRIQQVVRGDSAAYFCASSPPREYGRMNEKLFFGSGTQLSVL.

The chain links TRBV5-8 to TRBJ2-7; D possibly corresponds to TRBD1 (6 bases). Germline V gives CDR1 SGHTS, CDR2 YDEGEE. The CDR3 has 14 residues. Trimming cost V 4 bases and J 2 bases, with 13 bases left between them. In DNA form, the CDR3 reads TGTGCCAGCAGCCCTGGACAGATTCCCTACGAGCAGTACTTC. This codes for CASSPGQIPYEQYF.

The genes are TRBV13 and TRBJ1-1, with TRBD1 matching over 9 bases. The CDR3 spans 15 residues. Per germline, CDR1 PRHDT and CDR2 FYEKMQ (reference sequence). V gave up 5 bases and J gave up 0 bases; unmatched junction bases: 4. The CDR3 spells CASSDRDRVNTEAFF. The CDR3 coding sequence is TGTGCCAGCAGCGACCGGGACAGGGTGAACACTGAAGCTTTCTTT.

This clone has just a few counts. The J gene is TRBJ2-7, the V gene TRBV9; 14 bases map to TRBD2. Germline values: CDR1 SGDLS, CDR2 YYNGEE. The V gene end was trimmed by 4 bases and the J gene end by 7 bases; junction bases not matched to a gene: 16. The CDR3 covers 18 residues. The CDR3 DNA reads TGTGCCAGCAGCCCTGGACTAGCGGGAGGCCCCCGGGTTGGGGAGCAGTACTTC. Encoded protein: CASSPGLAGGPRVGEQYF. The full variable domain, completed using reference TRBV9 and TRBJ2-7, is DSGVTQTPKHLITATGQRVTLRCSPRSGDLSVYWYQQSLDQGLQFLIQYYNGEERAKGNILERFSAQQFPDLHSELNLSSLELGDSALYFCASSPGLAGGPRVGEQYFGPGTRLTVT.

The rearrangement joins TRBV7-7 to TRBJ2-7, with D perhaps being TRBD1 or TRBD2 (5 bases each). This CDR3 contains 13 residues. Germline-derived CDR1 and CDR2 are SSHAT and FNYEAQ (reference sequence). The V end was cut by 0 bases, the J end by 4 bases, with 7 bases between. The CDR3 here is CASSLAGEYEQYF. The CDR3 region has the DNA TGTGCCAGCAGCTTAGCGGGGGAATACGAGCAGTACTTC.

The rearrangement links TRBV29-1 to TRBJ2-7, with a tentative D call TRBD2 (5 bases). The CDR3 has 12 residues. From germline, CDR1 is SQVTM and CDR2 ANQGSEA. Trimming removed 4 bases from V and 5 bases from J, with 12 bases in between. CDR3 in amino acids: CSVVVGVHEQYF. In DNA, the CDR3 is TGCAGCGTTGTTGTGGGAGTCCACGAGCAGTACTTC.

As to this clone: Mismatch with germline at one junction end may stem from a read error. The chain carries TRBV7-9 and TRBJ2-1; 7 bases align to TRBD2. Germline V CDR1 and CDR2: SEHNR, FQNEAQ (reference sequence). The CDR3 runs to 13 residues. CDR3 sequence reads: CASSLAALNEQFF. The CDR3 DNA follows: TGTGCCAGCAGCCTAGCGGCCCTCAATGAGCAGTTCTTC.